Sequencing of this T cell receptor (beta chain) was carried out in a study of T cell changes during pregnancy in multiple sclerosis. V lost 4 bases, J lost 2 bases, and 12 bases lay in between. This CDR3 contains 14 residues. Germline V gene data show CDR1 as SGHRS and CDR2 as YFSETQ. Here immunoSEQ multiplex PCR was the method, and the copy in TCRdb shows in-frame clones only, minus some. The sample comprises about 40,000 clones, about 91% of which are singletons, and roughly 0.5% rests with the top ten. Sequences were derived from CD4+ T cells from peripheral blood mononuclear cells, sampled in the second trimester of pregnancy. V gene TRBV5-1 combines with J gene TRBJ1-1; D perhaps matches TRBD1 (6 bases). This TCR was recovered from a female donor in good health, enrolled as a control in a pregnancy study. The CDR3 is CASSITGTNTEAFF. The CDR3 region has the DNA TGCGCCAGCAGCATCACAGGGACAAACACTGAAGCTTTCTTT.